This T cell receptor (beta chain) was profiled in a study of blood T cell repertoires in COVID-19 (TCRdb year 2020). Study-level background: Samples covering the acute and convalescent phases of COVID-19 were provided by collaborators in the United States, Italy and Spain. A de-identified subject ID, COVID-19 status, age in years and sex were almost always included in the sample metadata. The samples were drawn from two sources: the first 160 participants of the ongoing ImmuneRACE study, and fewer than 1,500 subjects contributed by 6 global collaborators. The prospective study material was composed of cDNA or gDNA derived from T cells, B-cell-depleted T cells, or PBMCs. Subjects who had been exposed to COVID-19, were actively infected with it, or had recovered from it provided the deeply sampled blood TCRbeta repertoires that made up the dataset. The repertoires were made available in a free public database intended to serve as a resource for research on the immune response to SARS-CoV-2. Where available, HLA class I and class II types were taken from metadata supplied by the sample provider and were not determined by assay-based typing. General study outcomes and caveats: How much clinical and demographic metadata was included differed by source and by participant, and the metadata was provided uncurated.

TCRbeta CDR3 regions were amplified from genomic DNA by means of the immunoSEQ Assay, a bias-controlled multiplex PCR. Processing in the source paper ran as follows. Nucleated cell counts per sample were estimated from amplification of reference gene primers within the assay. Sequence reads were collapsed and filtered to measure the absolute abundance of every unique TCRbeta CDR3 rearrangement. For each sample, productive Simpson clonality was calculated as the square root of Simpson's diversity index over productive rearrangements. The source is immuneACCESS, and TCRdb retained only in-frame sequences with V and J called. Part of the clones is not carried over; for the studies checked, unresolved V genes explain less than half of this, and the remainder is unexplained. The V and J calls and clone size come from that table; D and trimming were worked out from the DNA. The sample table records more than 95,000 clones; 84% of these occur just once. The ten largest clones add up to under 30% of the sample.

This clone was counted only a few times. Its binding antigen is unknown. No much larger clone is present one base from it, and per-base qualities are unavailable. The collaborating institutions used their own protocols to collect whole blood in K2EDTA tubes. Collaborator samples were shipped for TCRbeta analysis as frozen whole blood, isolated PBMCs, or DNA extracted from either sample type. From cysteine to phenylalanine, the CDR3 is 14 amino acids long. Solely the CDR3 DNA is kept, with 42 bases framed from the first base. Between the V and J ends, shortened by 4 bases and 0 bases respectively, the junction contains 11 bases. The germline V gene supplies CDR1 SQVTM and CDR2 ANQGSEA.

The sequence derives from a man in his 60s with acute or convalescent COVID-19. Input material: peripheral blood. The receptor chain draws on TRBV29-1 and TRBJ2-3; the best D guess is TRBD1, with 5 bases matching. The CDR3 amino acid sequence is: CSVVRGPSTDTQYF. The nucleotide sequence is TGCAGCGTTGTAAGGGGCCCTAGCACAGATACGCAGTATTTT.